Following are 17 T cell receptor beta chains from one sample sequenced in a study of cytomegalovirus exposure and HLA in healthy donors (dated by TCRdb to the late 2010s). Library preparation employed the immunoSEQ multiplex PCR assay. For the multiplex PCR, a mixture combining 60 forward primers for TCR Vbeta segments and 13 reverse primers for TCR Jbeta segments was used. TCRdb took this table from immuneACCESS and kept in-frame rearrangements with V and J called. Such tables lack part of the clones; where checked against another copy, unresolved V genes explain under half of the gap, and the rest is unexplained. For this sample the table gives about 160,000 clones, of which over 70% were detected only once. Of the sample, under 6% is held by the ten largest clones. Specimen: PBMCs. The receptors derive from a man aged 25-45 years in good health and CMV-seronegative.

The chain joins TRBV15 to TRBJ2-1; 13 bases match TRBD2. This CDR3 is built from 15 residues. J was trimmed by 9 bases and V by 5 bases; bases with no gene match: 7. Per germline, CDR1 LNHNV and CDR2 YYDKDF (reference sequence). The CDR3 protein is CATSPRTSGSGEQFF. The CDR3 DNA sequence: TGTGCCACCAGCCCTCGGACTAGCGGGAGTGGTGAGCAGTTCTTC.

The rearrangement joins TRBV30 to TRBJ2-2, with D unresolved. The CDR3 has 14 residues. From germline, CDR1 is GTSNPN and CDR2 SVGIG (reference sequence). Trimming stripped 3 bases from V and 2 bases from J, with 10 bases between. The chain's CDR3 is CAWSPLTNTGELFF. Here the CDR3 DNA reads TGTGCCTGGAGCCCGCTAACCAACACCGGGGAGCTGTTTTTT.

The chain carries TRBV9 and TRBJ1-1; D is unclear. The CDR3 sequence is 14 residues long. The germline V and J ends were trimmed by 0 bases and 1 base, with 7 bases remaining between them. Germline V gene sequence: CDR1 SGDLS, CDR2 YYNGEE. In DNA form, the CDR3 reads TGTGCCAGCAGCGTAGGCGATCAGAACACTGAAGCTTTCTTT. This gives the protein CASSVGDQNTEAFF.

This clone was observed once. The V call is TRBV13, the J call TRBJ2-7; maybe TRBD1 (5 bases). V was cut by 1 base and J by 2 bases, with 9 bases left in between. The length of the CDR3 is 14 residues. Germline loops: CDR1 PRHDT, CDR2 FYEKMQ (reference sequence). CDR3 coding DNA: TGTGCCAGCAGCTTAGAACAGGATGCCTACGAGCAGTACTTC. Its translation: CASSLEQDAYEQYF.

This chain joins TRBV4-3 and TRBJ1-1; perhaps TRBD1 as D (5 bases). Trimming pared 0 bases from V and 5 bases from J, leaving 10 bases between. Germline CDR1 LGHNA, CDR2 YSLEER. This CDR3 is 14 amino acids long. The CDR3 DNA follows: TGCGCCAGCAGCCAAGAGCCAGGGAGGACTGAAGCTTTCTTT. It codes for CASSQEPGRTEAFF.

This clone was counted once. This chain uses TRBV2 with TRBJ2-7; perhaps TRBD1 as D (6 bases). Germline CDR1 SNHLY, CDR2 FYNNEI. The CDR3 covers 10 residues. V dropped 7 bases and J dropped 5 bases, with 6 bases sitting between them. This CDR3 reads CASNRDEQYF. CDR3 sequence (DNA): TGTGCCAGCAACAGGGACGAGCAGTACTTC.

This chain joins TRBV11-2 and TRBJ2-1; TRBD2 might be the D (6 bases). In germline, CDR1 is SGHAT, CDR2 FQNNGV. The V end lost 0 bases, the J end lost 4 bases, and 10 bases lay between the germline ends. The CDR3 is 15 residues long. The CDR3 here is CASSLDPGEYNEQFF. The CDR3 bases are TGTGCCAGCAGCTTAGACCCGGGGGAGTACAATGAGCAGTTCTTC.

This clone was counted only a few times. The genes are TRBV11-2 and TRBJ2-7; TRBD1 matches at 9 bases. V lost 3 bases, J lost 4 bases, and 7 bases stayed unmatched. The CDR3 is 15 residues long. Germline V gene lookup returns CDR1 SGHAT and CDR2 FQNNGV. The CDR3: CASSFGTGRQYEQYF. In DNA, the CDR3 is TGTGCCAGCAGCTTCGGGACAGGGCGTCAGTACGAGCAGTACTTC.

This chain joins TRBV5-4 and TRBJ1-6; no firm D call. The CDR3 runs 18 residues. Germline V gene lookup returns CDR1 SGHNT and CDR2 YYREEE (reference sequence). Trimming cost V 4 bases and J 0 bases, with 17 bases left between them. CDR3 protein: CASSAGMRTSSYNSPLHF. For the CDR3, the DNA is TGTGCCAGCAGCGCCGGGATGAGGACCAGCTCCTATAATTCACCCCTCCACTTT.

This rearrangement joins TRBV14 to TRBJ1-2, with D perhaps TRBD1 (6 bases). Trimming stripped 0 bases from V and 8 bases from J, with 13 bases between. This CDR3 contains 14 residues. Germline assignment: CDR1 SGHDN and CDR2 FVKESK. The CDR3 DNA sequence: TGTGCCAGCAGCCAAGAGTTGGGGGCGCCGGGCTACACCTTC. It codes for CASSQELGAPGYTF.

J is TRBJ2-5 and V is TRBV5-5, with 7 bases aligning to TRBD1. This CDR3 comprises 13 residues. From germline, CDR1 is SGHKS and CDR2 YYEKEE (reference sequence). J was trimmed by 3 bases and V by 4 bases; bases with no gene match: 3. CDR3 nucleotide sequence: TGTGCCAGCAGCCTGGGGACAGAAGAGACCCAGTACTTC. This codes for CASSLGTEETQYF.

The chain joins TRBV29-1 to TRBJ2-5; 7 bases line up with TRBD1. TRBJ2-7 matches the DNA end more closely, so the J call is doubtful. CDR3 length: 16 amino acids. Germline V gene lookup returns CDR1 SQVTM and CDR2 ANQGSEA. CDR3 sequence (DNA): TGCAGCGTTGGAAAGGGGGCCTTAGCTAGGTCCTACGAGCAGTACTTC. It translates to CSVGKGALARSYEQYF.

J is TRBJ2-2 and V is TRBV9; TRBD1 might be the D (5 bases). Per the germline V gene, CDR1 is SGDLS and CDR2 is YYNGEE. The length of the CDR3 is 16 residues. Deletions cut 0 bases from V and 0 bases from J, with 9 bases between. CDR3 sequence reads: CASSVGGRANTGELFF. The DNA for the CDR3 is TGTGCCAGCAGCGTAGGAGGCAGGGCGAACACCGGGGAGCTGTTTTTT.

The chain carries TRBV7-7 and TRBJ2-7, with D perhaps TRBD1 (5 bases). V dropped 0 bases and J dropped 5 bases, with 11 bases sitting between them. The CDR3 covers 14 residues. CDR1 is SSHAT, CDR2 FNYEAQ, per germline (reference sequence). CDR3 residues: CASSLAGPSNEQYF. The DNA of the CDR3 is TGTGCCAGCAGCTTAGCGGGGCCAAGTAACGAGCAGTACTTC. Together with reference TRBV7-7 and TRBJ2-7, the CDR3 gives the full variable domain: GAGVSQSPRYKVTKRGQDVTLRCDPISSHATLYWYQQALGQGPEFLTYFNYEAQPDKSGLPSDRFSAERPEGSISTLTIQRTEQRDSAMYRCASSLAGPSNEQYFGPGTRLTVT.

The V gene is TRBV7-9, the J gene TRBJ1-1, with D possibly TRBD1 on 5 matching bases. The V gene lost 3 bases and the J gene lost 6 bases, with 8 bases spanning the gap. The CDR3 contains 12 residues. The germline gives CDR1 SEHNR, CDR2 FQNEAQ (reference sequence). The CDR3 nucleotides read TGTGCCAGCAGCTTTCCGGGGGCTGAAGCTTTCTTT. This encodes CASSFPGAEAFF.

The CDR3 DNA sequence: TGTGCCAGCAGTCAAGGGGCTGACGGAGAAAAACTGTTTTTT. This sequence encodes CASSQGADGEKLFF. The chain uses TRBV6-5 and TRBJ1-4, with a possible D match to TRBD1 (5 bases). Germline CDR1 is MNHEY and CDR2 is SVGAGI. The germline V and J ends were trimmed by 5 bases and 8 bases, with 15 bases remaining between them. This CDR3 region has 14 residues.

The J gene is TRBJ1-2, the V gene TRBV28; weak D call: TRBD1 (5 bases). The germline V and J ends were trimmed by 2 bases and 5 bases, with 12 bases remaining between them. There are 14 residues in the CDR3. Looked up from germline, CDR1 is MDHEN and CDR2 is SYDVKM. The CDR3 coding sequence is TGTGCCAGCAGTTTACAGGGTCTGCGGTATGGCTACACCTTC. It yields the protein CASSLQGLRYGYTF.